Sequencing of this T cell receptor (beta chain) was carried out in a study of molecular identifiers for immune sequencing clone quantification. Study observations and caveats: Spiked Jurkat TCR RNA originating from one cell could reportedly be identified amid approximately 900,000 naive cells.

One entry per CDR3 protein, called by TCRdb with MiXCR from the PCR reads. The data hold 80,000 to 95,000 distinct CDR3 sequences, with under 20% observed a single time. V was trimmed by 5 bases and J by 7 bases, leaving 15 bases between them. CDR1 SEHNR and CDR2 FQNEAQ come from the germline V gene (reference sequence). CDR3 length: 14 amino acids. About this clonotype itself: Its cognate antigen is unknown. This sequence may be a read error, since a much larger clone differs from it by one base.

The chain is built from TRBV7-9 and TRBJ1-5, with D possibly matching TRBD1 (6 bases). The sequence was obtained from a human donor in good health. Some libraries in this study had Jurkat cell RNA spiked in. Input material: naive CD8+ T cells from blood, with Jurkat cell RNA spiked in. Subset of the sample: FACS-sorted CD8+CD4-CCR7+CD45RA+ naive T cells. The CDR3 here is CASSRNGGRQPQHF. The CDR3 DNA sequence: TGTGCCAGCAGCCGAAACGGGGGGCGACAGCCCCAGCATTTT. Combining the CDR3 with reference TRBV7-9 and TRBJ1-5 gives the whole variable domain DTGVSQNPRHKITKRGQNVTFRCDPISEHNRLYWYRQTLGQGPEFLTYFQNEAQLEKSRLLSDRFSAERPKGSFSTLEIQRTEQGDSAMYLCASSRNGGRQPQHFGDGTRLSIL.